The next 17 T cell receptor beta chains were all read from a single sample in a study of cytomegalovirus exposure and HLA in healthy donors. PCR involved 60 Vbeta and 13 Jbeta primers. Repertoires were generated with immunoSEQ multiplex PCR, while TCRdb's copy carries only in-frame clones and drops some. The data hold about 57,000 clones, with about 69% observed a single time. Sequencing used PBMCs. The receptors come from a young man in good health and CMV-seropositive.

The chain is built from TRBV11-2 and TRBJ2-1, with 9 bases identical to TRBD1. Losses at the gene ends were 4 bases for V and 10 bases for J; bases not matched to a gene: 8. Germline lookup yields CDR1 SGHAT and CDR2 FQNNGV. CDR3 length equals 14 residues. CDR3 loop: CASSSSTGGGEQFF. CDR3 coding DNA: TGTGCCAGCAGCTCTTCGACAGGGGGTGGCGAGCAGTTCTTC.

This chain uses TRBV25-1 with TRBJ2-6; D is unclear. With 3 bases removed from V and 0 bases from J, the gap between germline ends came to 12 bases. The CDR3 length is 17 residues. Germline loops: CDR1 MGHDK, CDR2 SYGVNS. CDR3 amino acids: CASSDSLRSSGANVLTF. As DNA, the CDR3 is TGTGCCAGCAGTGATTCCTTACGGTCCTCTGGGGCCAACGTCCTGACTTTC. Supplemented by reference TRBV25-1 and TRBJ2-6, the full variable domain reads EADIYQTPRYLVIGTGKKITLECSQTMGHDKMYWYQQDPGMELHLIHYSYGVNSTEKGDLSSESTVSRIRTEHFPLTLESARPSHTSQYLCASSDSLRSSGANVLTFGAGSRLTVL.

This clone has only a few counts. V and J are TRBV11-2 and TRBJ1-1; D gene unclear. The CDR3 consists of 15 residues. V lost 5 bases and J 1 base, leaving 14 bases between the germline ends. Germline assignment: CDR1 SGHAT and CDR2 FQNNGV. The CDR3 region has the DNA TGTGCCAGCAGCCTCCGGGGTGCGGCGAACACTGAAGCTTTCTTT. Protein: CASSLRGAANTEAFF. The whole variable domain, remainder taken from reference TRBV11-2 and TRBJ1-1, is EAGVAQSPRYKIIEKRQSVAFWCNPISGHATLYWYQQILGQGPKLLIQFQNNGVVDDSQLPKDRFSAERLKGVDSTLKIQPAKLEDSAVYLCASSLRGAANTEAFFGQGTRLTVV.

This clone was counted only a few times. V gene TRBV6-4 combines with J gene TRBJ2-7, with TRBD1 matching 7 bases. Losses at the gene ends were 8 bases for V and 3 bases for J; bases not matched to a gene: 10. CDR3 size: 14 residues. Germline CDR1 MRHNA, CDR2 SNTAGT. CDR3 coding DNA: TGTGCCAGCGGTAGCTCTGGGACAGACTACGAGCAGTACTTC. It encodes CASGSSGTDYEQYF.

The chain uses TRBV20-1 and TRBJ1-1; D unclear. CDR1 is DFQATT and CDR2 is SNEGSKA in the germline V gene (reference sequence). The CDR3 sequence is 11 residues long. Trimming left V 3 bases short and J 7 bases short, with 9 bases between. The CDR3 here is CSASGVLEAFF. The CDR3 DNA reads TGCAGTGCTAGTGGAGTTCTTGAAGCTTTCTTT.

V usage is TRBV7-2 and J usage is TRBJ1-3, with D tentatively TRBD1 (5 bases). The V and J ends lost 8 bases and 4 bases respectively, with 21 bases between them. The CDR3 extends over 16 amino acids. Germline V lookup: CDR1 SGHTA, CDR2 FQGNSA. The DNA for the CDR3 is TGTGCCAGCGGACACCGGGACTTTTTACTCGGAAACACCATATATTTT. Translation gives CASGHRDFLLGNTIYF.

Here the CDR3 DNA reads TGTGCCATCTCGGCTAGCGGGGGTACTGACTACAATGAGCAGTTCTTC. Protein sequence: CAISASGGTDYNEQFF. This chain uses TRBV10-3 with TRBJ2-1; 10 positions match TRBD2. This CDR3 has 16 residues. V was clipped by 8 bases and J by 3 bases; unmatched bases: 10. Germline CDR1 and CDR2: ENHRY and SYGVKD.

This chain joins TRBV7-8 and TRBJ1-6; 9 positions match TRBD1. Trimming cost V 10 bases and J 7 bases; bases outside gene matches: 8. Germline V gene sequence: CDR1 SGHVS, CDR2 FQNEAQ. The CDR3 is 14 residues long. The CDR3 protein is CAIQIGQGNSPLHF. The CDR3 DNA follows: TGTGCCATCCAAATCGGACAGGGGAATTCACCCCTCCACTTT.

This clone came up a few times. The chain recombines TRBV6-4 with TRBJ2-2, with 8 bases lining up with TRBD2. CDR3 length equals 15 residues. Germline-derived CDR1 and CDR2 are MRHNA and SNTAGT. J gave up 3 bases and V 7 bases, and 7 bases lay outside the gene matches. CDR3: CASTANSGDTGELFF. CDR3 DNA: TGTGCCAGCACCGCTAATAGCGGGGACACCGGGGAGCTGTTTTTT.

This clone was picked up one time. This rearrangement joins TRBV5-8 to TRBJ2-1; no clear D gene. Trimming shortened V by 8 bases and J by 12 bases, and 15 bases separated the two germline ends. The CDR3 runs to 11 residues. From germline, CDR1 is SGHTS and CDR2 YDEGEE. The CDR3 reads CAREQTRMQFF. The CDR3, as DNA: TGTGCCAGAGAACAGACGAGAATGCAGTTCTTC.

This clone turned up a few times. This rearrangement joins TRBV9 to TRBJ1-4; possible D gene TRBD1, 5 bases. CDR1 and CDR2 (germline): SGDLS, YYNGEE. V was trimmed by 0 bases and J by 3 bases, leaving 15 bases between them. The CDR3 runs 17 residues. This chain's CDR3 is CASSVGGGQGANEKLFF. CDR3 nucleotide sequence: TGTGCCAGCAGCGTAGGAGGAGGGCAGGGTGCTAATGAAAAACTGTTTTTT.

The rearrangement uses TRBV7-9 and TRBJ1-1, with a possible D match to TRBD1 (6 bases). The V gene's germline CDR1 is SEHNR and CDR2 FQNEAQ (reference sequence). Between the trimmed V and J ends, which lost 7 bases and 5 bases, there was a span of 17 bases. The CDR3 totals 14 residues. CDR3 region: CASKGGGGFTEAFF. In nucleotides, the CDR3 is TGTGCCAGCAAGGGGGGGGGAGGGTTTACTGAAGCTTTCTTT.

The chain links TRBV6-6 to TRBJ2-1, with 10 bases fitting TRBD1. This CDR3 contains 15 residues. Germline-derived CDR1 and CDR2 are MNHNY and SVGAGI (reference sequence). The J segment lost 9 bases and the V segment lost 6 bases, leaving 11 bases of the junction unmatched. The CDR3 DNA reads as TGTGCCAGCAGCCCGCGTGGACAGGGGGGGGTTGAGCAGTTCTTC. Its translation: CASSPRGQGGVEQFF.

The CDR3 region has the DNA TGTGCCAGCAGCCTAACAAAAGGCCGACAGGACGACCGGGTGAACACTGAAGCTTTCTTT. It encodes CASSLTKGRQDDRVNTEAFF. The chain employs TRBV7-8 and TRBJ1-1; D possibly corresponds to TRBD1 (6 bases). CDR3 length: 20 amino acids. The germline V and J ends were trimmed by 5 bases and 0 bases, with 28 bases remaining between them. Germline CDR1 is SGHVS and CDR2 is FQNEAQ.

This chain joins TRBV7-9 and TRBJ1-1; D not certain. CDR1 and CDR2 from the germline V gene are SEHNR and FQNEAQ (reference sequence). The germline V and J ends were trimmed by 5 bases and 4 bases, with 5 bases remaining between them. This CDR3 contains 11 residues. CDR3 amino acids: CASSQLTEAFF. The CDR3 DNA is TGTGCCAGCAGCCAACTCACTGAAGCTTTCTTT.

The CDR3 DNA reads as TGTGCCAGCAGTCTAAAGGGGAGAGGGGGGTATTTT. Amino acid sequence: CASSLKGRGGYF. The rearrangement joins TRBV28 to TRBJ2-3; possibly TRBD1 for D (6 bases). The CDR3 loop spans 12 amino acids. CDR1 MDHEN and CDR2 SYDVKM come from the germline V gene. The V and J ends lost 5 bases and 14 bases respectively, with 17 bases between them.

CDR3 in amino acids: CASSRDPNSPLHF. The CDR3, as DNA: TGTGCCAGCTCACGAGATCCCAATTCACCCCTCCACTTT. The chain carries TRBV18 and TRBJ1-6, with D uncertain. CDR3 size: 13 residues. V gave up 4 bases and J gave up 7 bases, with 8 bases separating them. CDR1 and CDR2 from the germline V gene are KGHSH and LQKENI. Based on the CDR3 plus reference TRBV18 and TRBJ1-6, the full variable domain is NAGVMQNPRHLVRRRGQEARLRCSPMKGHSHVYWYRQLPEEGLKFMVYLQKENIIDESGMPKERFSAEFPKEGPSILRIQQVVRGDSAAYFCASSRDPNSPLHFGNGTRLTVT.